This is a list of T cell receptor beta chains from one sample in a study of T cell repertoires in cytomegalovirus infection. TCRdb recomputed calls from the reads with MiXCR, one row per CDR3 protein. The data contain under 500,000 distinct CDR3 sequences, about two fifths of them singletons. Antigen specificity for these receptors is unknown. The sequencing used cultured PBMCs, collected from culture after CMV antigen stimulation. Every receptor here comes from a human donor in good health (CMV status not recorded). Some clones in this sample may be carry-over from other donors' samples. Each CDR3 is given with its conserved first and last residue. The D gene is left open where the match is weak. A clone size is listed for some rows: how often the clone was seen (once, few, many), or a class if it is expanded.

clone_size	v_call	d_call	cdr3_length	j_call	cdr3_aa	cdr3_nt
NA	TRBV12-3/TRBV12-4	NA	14	TRBJ1-1	CASSILDGGAEAFF	TGTGCCAGCAGTATTCTCGATGGGGGGGCTGAAGCTTTCTTT
NA	TRBV5-4	NA	14	TRBJ2-3	CASSPRVAQDTQYF	TGTGCCAGCAGCCCTCGGGTAGCGCAGGATACGCAGTATTTT
few	TRBV19	NA	16	TRBJ2-1	CASRLLGSLFYNEQFF	TGTGCCAGTAGACTCCTCGGCAGTCTTTTCTACAATGAGCAGTTCTTC
few	TRBV12-3/TRBV12-4	TRBD2	17	TRBJ2-3	CASSLGPGTSSTDTQYF	TGTGCCAGCAGTTTAGGTCCTGGGACTAGCAGCACAGATACGCAGTATTTT
NA	TRBV20-1	NA	12	TRBJ2-7	CSARGLAGEQYF	TGCAGTGCTAGAGGGTTGGCGGGCGAGCAGTACTTC
few	TRBV7-9	NA	13	TRBJ2-1	CASSPPGGNEQFF	TGTGCCAGCAGCCCTCCCGGGGGCAATGAGCAGTTCTTC
few	TRBV7-2	NA	13	TRBJ2-7	CASSLERNYEQYF	TGTGCCAGCAGCTTAGAACGGAACTACGAGCAGTACTTC
NA	TRBV29-1	NA	13	TRBJ2-1	CSVEETLNNEQFF	TGCAGCGTTGAAGAAACACTGAACAATGAGCAGTTCTTC
NA	TRBV7-9	NA	12	TRBJ1-5	CASSPDPQPQHF	TGTGCCAGCAGTCCCGACCCTCAGCCCCAGCATTTT
NA	TRBV12-3/TRBV12-4	TRBD1	15	TRBJ1-2	CASSYRTGGHYGYTF	TGTGCCAGCAGTTACCGGACAGGGGGCCACTATGGCTACACCTTC
few	TRBV4-1	TRBD2	15	TRBJ2-3	CASSQGGLATDTQYF	TGCGCCAGCAGCCAGGGGGGACTAGCAACAGATACGCAGTATTTT
few	TRBV7-2	NA	15	TRBJ2-7	CASSPKMTLVGEQYF	TGTGCCAGCAGCCCCAAGATGACGCTAGTCGGGGAGCAGTACTTC